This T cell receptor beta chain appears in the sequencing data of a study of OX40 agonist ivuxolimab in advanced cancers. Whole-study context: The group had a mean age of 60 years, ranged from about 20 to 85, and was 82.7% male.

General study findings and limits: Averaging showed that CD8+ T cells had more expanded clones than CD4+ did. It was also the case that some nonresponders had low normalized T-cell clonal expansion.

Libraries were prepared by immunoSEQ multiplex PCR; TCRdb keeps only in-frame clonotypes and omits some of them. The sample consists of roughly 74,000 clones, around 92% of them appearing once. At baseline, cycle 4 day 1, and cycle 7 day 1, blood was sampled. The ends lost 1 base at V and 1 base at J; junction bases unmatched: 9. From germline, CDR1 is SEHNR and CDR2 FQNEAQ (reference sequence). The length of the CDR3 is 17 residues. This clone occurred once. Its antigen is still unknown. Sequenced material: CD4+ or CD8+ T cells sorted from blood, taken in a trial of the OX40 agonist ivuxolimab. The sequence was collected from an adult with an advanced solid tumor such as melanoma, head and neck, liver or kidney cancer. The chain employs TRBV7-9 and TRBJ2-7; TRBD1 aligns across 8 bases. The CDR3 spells CASSLGGQGALSYEQYF. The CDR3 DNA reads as TGTGCCAGCAGCTTAGGCGGTCAGGGGGCTTTATCCTACGAGCAGTACTTC.